These T cell receptor beta chains were read from a single sample in a study of T cells expressing NK-cell markers. TCRdb reprocessed the 5' RACE reads and keeps a single row for each CDR3 protein, giving no DNA. The table lists tens of thousands of distinct CDR3 sequences. Sequencing input: blood T cells: a sorted CD56 or NKG2C T cell subset, CD4+ or CD8+ T cells, or bulk PBMC T cells (not recorded which). These receptors came from a woman between 18 and 75 years old in good health. CDR3s include the opening cysteine and the closing phenylalanine or tryptophan. The order of the fields is V gene, J gene, CDR3 protein.

V gene: TRBV5-1
J gene: TRBJ1-6
CDR3 protein: CASSYDSVNSPLHF

V gene: TRBV29-1
J gene: TRBJ2-7
CDR3 protein: CSATGNYEQYF

V gene: TRBV20-1
J gene: TRBJ2-1
CDR3 protein: CSARDLGTGDYNEQFF

V gene: TRBV27
J gene: TRBJ1-2
CDR3 protein: CASSSGTDYGYTF

V gene: TRBV27
J gene: TRBJ1-2
CDR3 protein: CASSYLGRAGGYTF

V gene: TRBV6-5
J gene: TRBJ2-2
CDR3 protein: CASSSGLAGTGELFF

V gene: TRBV5-1
J gene: TRBJ2-1
CDR3 protein: CASSKGGGVNEQFF

V gene: TRBV15
J gene: TRBJ2-2
CDR3 protein: CATSRGGTGELFF

V gene: TRBV6-4
J gene: TRBJ2-3
CDR3 protein: CASSDGGGGSTDTQYF

V gene: TRBV5-4
J gene: TRBJ1-1
CDR3 protein: CASSPRDGLNTEAFF

V gene: TRBV2
J gene: TRBJ2-1
CDR3 protein: CASNNGTSGRGSYNEQFF

V gene: TRBV6-5
J gene: TRBJ2-3
CDR3 protein: CASSYSERQVGDTQYF

V gene: TRBV20-1
J gene: TRBJ2-7
CDR3 protein: CSASPGYEQYF

V gene: TRBV4-1
J gene: TRBJ2-1
CDR3 protein: CASSHGTGGWLADNEQFF

V gene: TRBV5-1
J gene: TRBJ2-5
CDR3 protein: CASNPGQGHLNQETQYF

V gene: TRBV3-1
J gene: TRBJ1-2
CDR3 protein: CASSQDGGGTNYGYTF

V gene: TRBV6-5
J gene: TRBJ2-1
CDR3 protein: CASSYGKGRNEQFF

V gene: TRBV3-1
J gene: TRBJ2-5
CDR3 protein: CASSGVWAGGKETQYF

V gene: TRBV12-3/TRBV12-4
J gene: TRBJ1-2
CDR3 protein: CASSLTPTRHTGYTF

V gene: TRBV5-1
J gene: TRBJ2-7
CDR3 protein: CASSVTSSYEQYF

V gene: TRBV7-9
J gene: TRBJ1-1
CDR3 protein: CASSSPLGTEAFF

V gene: TRBV4-2
J gene: TRBJ2-7
CDR3 protein: CASSQEGLAPYEQYF

V gene: TRBV6-6
J gene: TRBJ1-2
CDR3 protein: CASMDRDYGYTF

V gene: TRBV7-6
J gene: TRBJ2-1
CDR3 protein: CASSLDLAGRGLYNEQFF

V gene: TRBV5-1
J gene: TRBJ1-2
CDR3 protein: CASSLRDSETNYGYTF

V gene: TRBV7-9
J gene: TRBJ2-1
CDR3 protein: CASSSKGTSYNEQFF

V gene: TRBV4-1
J gene: TRBJ2-1
CDR3 protein: CASTPAYSYNEQFF

V gene: TRBV4-1
J gene: TRBJ2-3
CDR3 protein: CASSQVKADTQYF

V gene: TRBV5-1
J gene: TRBJ1-4
CDR3 protein: CASSLDRTIPEKLFF

V gene: TRBV20-1
J gene: TRBJ2-1
CDR3 protein: CSARDDSYNEQFF

V gene: TRBV29-1
J gene: TRBJ2-3
CDR3 protein: CSVEGGRGTDTQYF

V gene: TRBV4-1
J gene: TRBJ2-7
CDR3 protein: CASSVRVGDDFLYEQYF

V gene: TRBV12-3/TRBV12-4
J gene: TRBJ2-3
CDR3 protein: CASNHRVENGDTQYF

V gene: TRBV5-1
J gene: TRBJ1-6
CDR3 protein: CASSPNLVGSSYNSPLHF

V gene: TRBV7-6
J gene: TRBJ2-7
CDR3 protein: CASSAGTGLEQYF

V gene: TRBV12-3/TRBV12-4
J gene: TRBJ2-7
CDR3 protein: CASREGTSYEQYF

V gene: TRBV15
J gene: TRBJ1-1
CDR3 protein: CATNTGGSNTEAFF

V gene: TRBV5-1
J gene: TRBJ2-2
CDR3 protein: CASSPVDTGELFF

V gene: TRBV2
J gene: TRBJ2-5
CDR3 protein: CASSEARSSGEETQYF

V gene: TRBV12-1
J gene: TRBJ2-7
CDR3 protein: CASSFALSSYEQYF

V gene: TRBV5-1
J gene: TRBJ1-4
CDR3 protein: CASSVKYGEKLFF

V gene: TRBV19
J gene: TRBJ1-5
CDR3 protein: CASSTGGSQPQHF

V gene: TRBV2
J gene: TRBJ2-2
CDR3 protein: CASSEVPGGNTGELFF

V gene: TRBV15
J gene: TRBJ2-3
CDR3 protein: CATSRDSFRTNTDTQYF

V gene: TRBV6-5
J gene: TRBJ2-3
CDR3 protein: CASSWGPEELGDTQYF

V gene: TRBV5-1
J gene: TRBJ2-4
CDR3 protein: CASSSSGGRRNIQYF

V gene: TRBV6-1
J gene: TRBJ1-2
CDR3 protein: CASSSRDGSYGYTF

V gene: TRBV29-1
J gene: TRBJ2-3
CDR3 protein: CSVHRVSTDTQYF

V gene: TRBV7-9
J gene: TRBJ2-7
CDR3 protein: CASSFPEGEQYF

V gene: TRBV27
J gene: TRBJ1-3
CDR3 protein: CASRRRDGNTIYF

V gene: TRBV7-3
J gene: TRBJ2-1
CDR3 protein: CASSNSGSSYNEQFF

V gene: TRBV5-1
J gene: TRBJ1-1
CDR3 protein: CASSLVRVSVDTEAFF

V gene: TRBV5-1
J gene: TRBJ1-4
CDR3 protein: CASSSQGRSEKLFF

V gene: TRBV27
J gene: TRBJ2-3
CDR3 protein: CASSLGPTQQRDTQYF